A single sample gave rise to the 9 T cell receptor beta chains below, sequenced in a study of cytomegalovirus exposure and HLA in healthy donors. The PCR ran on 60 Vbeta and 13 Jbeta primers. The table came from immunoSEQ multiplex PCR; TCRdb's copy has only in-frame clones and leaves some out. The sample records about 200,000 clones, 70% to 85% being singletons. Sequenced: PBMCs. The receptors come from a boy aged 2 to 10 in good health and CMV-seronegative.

The CDR3 reads CASSQDRGGIADTQYF. In DNA form, the CDR3 reads TGTGCCAGCAGCCAAGATCGGGGGGGAATCGCAGATACGCAGTATTTT. The genes are TRBV4-2 and TRBJ2-3; TRBD2 aligns across 8 bases. Germline lookup yields CDR1 LGHNA and CDR2 YNFKEQ. Trimming removed 0 bases from V and 4 bases from J; junction bases left unmatched: 6. CDR3 length equals 16 residues.

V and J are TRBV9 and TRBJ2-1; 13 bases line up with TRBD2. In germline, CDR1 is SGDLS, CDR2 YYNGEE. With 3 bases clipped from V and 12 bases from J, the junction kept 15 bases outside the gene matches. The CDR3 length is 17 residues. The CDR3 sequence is CASSASSGTSGAGGQFF. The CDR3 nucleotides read TGTGCCAGCAGCGCCAGCTCCGGGACTAGCGGGGCTGGGGGGCAGTTCTTC.

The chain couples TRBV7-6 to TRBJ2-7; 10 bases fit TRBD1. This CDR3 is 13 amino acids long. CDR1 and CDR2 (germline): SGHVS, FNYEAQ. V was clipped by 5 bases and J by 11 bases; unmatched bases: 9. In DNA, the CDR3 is TGTGCCAGCAGCACTCGGGACAGGGGTACAGAGTACTTC. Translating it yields CASSTRDRGTEYF.

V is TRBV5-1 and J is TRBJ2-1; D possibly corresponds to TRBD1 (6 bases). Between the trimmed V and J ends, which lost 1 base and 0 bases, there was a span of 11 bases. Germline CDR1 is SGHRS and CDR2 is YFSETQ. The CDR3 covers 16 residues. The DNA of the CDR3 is TGCGCCAGCAGCTTGACAGGGAGCAGCTCCTACAATGAGCAGTTCTTC. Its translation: CASSLTGSSSYNEQFF.

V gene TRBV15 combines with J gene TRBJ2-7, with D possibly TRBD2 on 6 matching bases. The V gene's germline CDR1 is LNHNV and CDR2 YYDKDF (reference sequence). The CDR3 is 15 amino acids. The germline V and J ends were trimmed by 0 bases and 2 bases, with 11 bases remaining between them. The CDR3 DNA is TGTGCCACCAGCAGAGACGGGGCGGGGCCCTACGAGCAGTACTTC. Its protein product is CATSRDGAGPYEQYF.

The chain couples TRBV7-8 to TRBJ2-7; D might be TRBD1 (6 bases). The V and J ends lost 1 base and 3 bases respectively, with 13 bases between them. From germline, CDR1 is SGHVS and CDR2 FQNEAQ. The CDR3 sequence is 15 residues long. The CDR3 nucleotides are TGTGCCAGCAGCTTAGAGGCTCTAGGGGGCTACGAGCAGTACTTC. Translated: CASSLEALGGYEQYF.

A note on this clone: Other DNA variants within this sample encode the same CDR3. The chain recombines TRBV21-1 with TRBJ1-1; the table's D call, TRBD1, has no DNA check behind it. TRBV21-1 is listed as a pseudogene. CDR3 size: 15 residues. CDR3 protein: CASSKGGQVNTEAFF. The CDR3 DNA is TGTGCCAGCAGCAAAGGGGGACAGGTCAACACTGAAGCTTTCTTC.

Here the CDR3 reads CASSQDRGSTDTQYF. The DNA for the CDR3 is TGCGCCAGCAGCCAAGATCGGGGATCCACAGATACGCAGTATTTT. The V gene is TRBV4-3, the J gene TRBJ2-3; the D gene is possibly TRBD2 (5 bases). Germline loops: CDR1 LGHNA, CDR2 YSLEER. Trimming took 0 bases from V and 2 from J, leaving 9 bases between them. This CDR3 is built from 15 residues.

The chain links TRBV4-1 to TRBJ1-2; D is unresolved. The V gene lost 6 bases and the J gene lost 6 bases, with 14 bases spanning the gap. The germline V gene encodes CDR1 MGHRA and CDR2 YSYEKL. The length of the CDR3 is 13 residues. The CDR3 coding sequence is TGCGCCAGCAGTCTTAGTGTAATTGATGGCTACACCTTC. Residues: CASSLSVIDGYTF.